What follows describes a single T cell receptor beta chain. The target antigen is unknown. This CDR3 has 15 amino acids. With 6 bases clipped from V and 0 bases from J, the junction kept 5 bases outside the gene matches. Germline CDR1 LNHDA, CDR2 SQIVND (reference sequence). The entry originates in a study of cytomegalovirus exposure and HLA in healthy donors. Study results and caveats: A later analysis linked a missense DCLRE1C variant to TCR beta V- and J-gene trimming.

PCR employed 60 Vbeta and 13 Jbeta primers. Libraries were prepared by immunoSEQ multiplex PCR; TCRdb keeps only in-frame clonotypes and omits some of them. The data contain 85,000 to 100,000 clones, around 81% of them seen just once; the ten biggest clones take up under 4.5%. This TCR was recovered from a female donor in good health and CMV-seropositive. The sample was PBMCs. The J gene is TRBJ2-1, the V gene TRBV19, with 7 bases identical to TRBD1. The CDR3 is CASRPRGSSYNEQFF. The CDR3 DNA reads TGTGCCAGTAGGCCCAGGGGGAGCTCCTACAATGAGCAGTTCTTC.